The 25 T cell receptor beta chains below were found in one sample sequenced in a study of T cells in Graves' hyperthyroidism and ophthalmopathy. TCR beta CDR3 sequences were amplified from RNA transcripts. TCR CDR3 regions were first amplified by RT-PCR with HTBI primers. TCRdb recomputed calls from the multiplex PCR reads with MiXCR, one row per CDR3 protein. The sample lists 200,000 to 300,000 distinct CDR3 sequences, around 25% occurring once. Sequencing was carried out using blood. These TCRs come from a woman between 35 and 50 years old with Graves' ophthalmopathy.

The genes are TRBV15 and TRBJ2-5; D gene uncertain. CDR1 and CDR2 from the germline V gene are LNHNV and YYDKDF (reference sequence). This CDR3 has 14 amino acids. V lost 3 bases and J 1 base, leaving 9 bases between the germline ends. Here the CDR3 DNA reads TGTGCCACCAGCAGGAGACGAGGCCAAGAGACCCAGTACTTC. Its protein product is CATSRRRGQETQYF.

This chain connects TRBV29-1 to TRBJ2-7; 7 bases align to TRBD1. CDR1 and CDR2 from the germline V gene are SQVTM and ANQGSEA. J lost 4 bases, V lost 7 bases, and 10 bases had no gene match. The CDR3 has 13 residues. The CDR3 loop reads CSAHQTGSYEQYF. The CDR3 coding sequence is TGCAGCGCACATCAGACAGGGAGTTACGAGCAGTACTTC.

There are many counts of this clonotype. The gene calls are TRBV28 and TRBJ1-2; 10 nucleotides align to TRBD1. With 5 bases clipped from V and 4 bases from J, the junction kept 10 bases outside the gene matches. Germline V CDR1 and CDR2: MDHEN, SYDVKM. The CDR3 is 16 residues long. The CDR3 sequence is CASSGTGTGASYGYTF. CDR3 DNA sequence: TGTGCCAGCAGTGGCACGGGGACAGGGGCGAGCTATGGCTACACCTTC.

Many counts were recorded for this clonotype. The V gene is TRBV2, the J gene TRBJ1-1, with 7 bases fitting TRBD1. The V gene's germline CDR1 is SNHLY and CDR2 FYNNEI. With 6 bases clipped from V and 0 bases from J, the junction kept 7 bases outside the gene matches. The CDR3 length is 15 residues. The CDR3 reads CASSVLTGLNTEAFF. The CDR3 DNA reads TGTGCCAGCAGCGTACTGACAGGGCTGAACACTGAAGCTTTCTTT. The entire variable domain, with the rest obtained from reference TRBV2 and TRBJ1-1, is as follows: EPEVTQTPSHQVTQMGQEVILRCVPISNHLYFYWYRQILGQKVEFLVSFYNNEISEKSEIFDDQFSVERPDGSNFTLKIRSTKLEDSAMYFCASSVLTGLNTEAFFGQGTRLTVV.

This CDR3 is CATSQTGGKYEQYF. The CDR3, as DNA: TGTGCCACCAGTCAGACTGGGGGGAAATACGAGCAGTACTTC. The rearrangement uses TRBV24-1 and TRBJ2-7, with TRBD2 as a possible D gene (6 bases). The CDR3 sequence is 14 residues long. Trimming removed 6 bases from V and 4 bases from J, with 15 bases in between. Germline-derived CDR1 and CDR2 are KGHDR and SFDVKD.

The sample holds many counts of this clonotype. This sequence joins TRBV13 and TRBJ1-1; D remains unclear. V lost 4 bases, J lost 3 bases, and 15 bases lay in between. The germline V gene has CDR1 PRHDT and CDR2 FYEKMQ (reference sequence). This CDR3 comprises 15 residues. The CDR3 bases are TGTGCCAGCAGCTCGCGACCCCTAGCCTACACTGAAGCTTTCTTT. This sequence encodes CASSSRPLAYTEAFF. Combining the CDR3 with reference TRBV13 and TRBJ1-1 gives the whole variable domain AAGVIQSPRHLIKEKRETATLKCYPIPRHDTVYWYQQGPGQDPQFLISFYEKMQSDKGSIPDRFSAQQFSDYHSELNMSSLELGDSALYFCASSSRPLAYTEAFFGQGTRLTVV.

The table lists this clonotype with many counts. The rearrangement joins TRBV6-1 to TRBJ2-2, with TRBD1 as a possible D gene (6 bases). Looked up from germline, CDR1 is MNHNS and CDR2 is SASEGT. The length of the CDR3 is 14 residues. Trimming took off 6 bases at V and 0 bases at J, with 8 bases between the two ends. The CDR3 sequence is CASSGTSNTGELFF. For the CDR3, the DNA is TGTGCCAGCAGCGGGACATCGAACACCGGGGAGCTGTTTTTT.

This clonotype was seen ten or more times. The chain combines TRBV2 with TRBJ1-5; TRBD1 matches at 7 bases. V shed 6 bases and J 5 bases; nucleotides not matched to a gene: 4. This CDR3 region has 13 residues. Looked up from germline, CDR1 is SNHLY and CDR2 is FYNNEI. CDR3 sequence: CASRPTGDQPQHF. CDR3 bases: TGTGCCAGCAGACCCACAGGGGATCAGCCCCAGCATTTT.

This clonotype was detected many times. This chain links TRBV11-1 with TRBJ2-3; the D gene is possibly TRBD1 (5 bases). V was clipped by 2 bases and J by 7 bases, with 7 bases between them. CDR1 SGHAT and CDR2 FQDESV come from the germline V gene (reference sequence). The CDR3 totals 12 residues. CDR3 residues: CASSLTGHTQYF. The CDR3 region has the DNA TGTGCCAGCAGCTTAACAGGCCATACGCAGTATTTT.

There are many counts of this clonotype. This chain joins TRBV28 and TRBJ1-1; 7 positions match TRBD1. The ends lost 6 bases at V and 3 bases at J; junction bases unmatched: 7. This CDR3 has 14 amino acids. Germline V CDR1 and CDR2: MDHEN, SYDVKM. In nucleotides, the CDR3 is TGTGCCAGCAGCCATGACAGGGAGGACACTGAAGCTTTCTTT. Protein sequence: CASSHDREDTEAFF. The whole variable domain, filled in from reference TRBV28 and TRBJ1-1, reads DVKVTQSSRYLVKRTGEKVFLECVQDMDHENMFWYRQDPGLGLRLIYFSYDVKMKEKGDIPEGYSVSREKKERFSLILESASTNQTSMYLCASSHDREDTEAFFGQGTRLTVV.

This clonotype was picked up many times. The V call is TRBV27, the J call TRBJ1-1; TRBD1 might be the D (5 bases). The CDR3 length is 13 residues. Trimming stripped 2 bases from V and 6 bases from J, with 10 bases between. The germline CDR1 and CDR2 sequences are MNHEY and SMNVEV (reference sequence). DNA of the CDR3: TGTGCCAGCAGTTTAAGAGGGACGGCTGAAGCTTTCTTT. Residues: CASSLRGTAEAFF.

This clonotype was seen at least ten times. A read error may be the cause here, since a much bigger clone is one base away. This rearrangement joins TRBV6-5 to TRBJ2-2, with 10 bases identical to TRBD1. From germline, CDR1 is MNHEY and CDR2 SVGAGI. The CDR3 loop spans 16 amino acids. The CDR3 nucleotides are TGTGCCAGCAGTTCCGGGACAGGGGCCACCACCGGGGAGCTGCTTTTT. Translating it yields CASSSGTGATTGELLF.

This clonotype occurred many times. The CDR3 sequence: CASSWGQISYEQYF. The CDR3 nucleotides are TGTGCCAGCAGCTGGGGACAGATTAGCTACGAGCAGTACTTC. The rearrangement links TRBV7-9 to TRBJ2-7, with 7 bases aligning to TRBD1. CDR3 length equals 14 residues. Germline CDR1 SEHNR, CDR2 FQNEAQ (reference sequence). V lost 4 bases and J lost 3; bases outside the gene matches: 6.

The chain employs TRBV28 and TRBJ2-4, with 8 bases matching TRBD1. The CDR3 covers 17 residues. Per the germline V gene, CDR1 is MDHEN and CDR2 is SYDVKM. J lost 0 bases, V lost 5 bases, and 9 bases had no gene match. The CDR3 DNA reads as TGTGCCAGCAGTCAAGCCGGGACAGGTCTAGCCAAAAACATTCAGTACTTC. As protein: CASSQAGTGLAKNIQYF.

This clonotype has at least ten counts. This chain uses TRBV6-5 with TRBJ2-4; possibly TRBD1 or TRBD2 for D (5 bases each). V lost 0 bases and J 5 bases, leaving 11 bases between the germline ends. The germline V gene encodes CDR1 MNHEY and CDR2 SVGAGI. This CDR3 region has 15 residues. The CDR3, as DNA: TGTGCCAGCAGTTACTCGGTGGGGCGGGAAAACATTCAGTACTTC. Its translation is CASSYSVGRENIQYF.

This clonotype came up many times. The chain has TRBV30 and TRBJ2-5; 12 bases line up with TRBD2. This CDR3 has 14 residues. The V and J ends lost 4 bases and 5 bases, in that order; junction bases with no gene match: 5. Germline-derived CDR1 and CDR2 are GTSNPN and SVGIG (reference sequence). CDR3: CAWTRGLAGETQYF. As DNA, the CDR3 is TGTGCCTGGACCCGAGGACTAGCGGGGGAGACCCAGTACTTC.

The chain has TRBV12-3 or TRBV12-4 and TRBJ2-7, with a tentative D call TRBD1 (6 bases). Trimming removed 6 bases from V and 2 bases from J, with 20 bases in between. The length of the CDR3 is 16 residues. The CDR3 sequence: CASSPSPKGQAYEQYF. In DNA form, the CDR3 reads TGTGCCAGCAGCCCTAGTCCGAAGGGACAAGCCTACGAGCAGTACTTC.

In this sample, this clonotype turned up once. The gene calls are TRBV29-1 and TRBJ2-5; D is undetermined. V was trimmed by 6 bases and J by 2 bases, leaving 4 bases between them. The CDR3 is made up of 10 amino acids. CDR1 is SQVTM and CDR2 is ANQGSEA in the germline V gene. The CDR3 DNA is TGCAGCGTCGGACAAGAGACCCAGTACTTC. It codes for CSVGQETQYF. Looking up the rest from reference TRBV29-1 and TRBJ2-5 gives the full variable domain: SAVISQKPSRDICQRGTSLTIQCQVDSQVTMMFWYRQQPGQSLTLIATANQGSEATYESGFVIDKFPISRPNLTFSTLTVSNMSPEDSSIYLCSVGQETQYFGPGTRLLVL.

Many counts were recorded for this clonotype. CDR3 nucleotides: TGTGCCAGCAGTTTAGGGACAACCTACGAGCAGTACTTC. Protein sequence: CASSLGTTYEQYF. The V and J genes are TRBV12-3 or TRBV12-4 and TRBJ2-7; maybe TRBD1 (5 bases). Trimming pared 1 base from V and 2 bases from J, leaving 6 bases between. This CDR3 has 13 amino acids.

Many counts were recorded for this clonotype. The chain couples TRBV7-3 to TRBJ2-2; D possibly corresponds to TRBD2 (5 bases). Germline-derived CDR1 and CDR2 are SGHTA and FQGTGA. With 2 bases removed from V and 4 bases from J, the gap between germline ends came to 14 bases. The CDR3 length is 16 residues. The DNA for the CDR3 is TGTGCCAGCAGCTTATCGGCGGGTCCAGGCACCGGGGAGCTGTTTTTT. Its protein product is CASSLSAGPGTGELFF.

This clonotype was observed a handful of times. One junction end disagrees with the germline gene, perhaps due to a read error. This chain joins TRBV2 and TRBJ1-2; D gene ambiguous. Germline loops: CDR1 SNHLY, CDR2 FYNNEI. This CDR3 contains 11 residues. In nucleotides, the CDR3 is TGTGCCAGCAGTGAAGCGAGGCCGTTTTACTTC. Its protein product is CASSEARPFYF.

This clonotype was seen repeatedly, ten times or more. The V call is TRBV18, the J call TRBJ1-3; D is perhaps TRBD1 (6 bases). CDR1 is KGHSH and CDR2 is LQKENI in the germline V gene. Trimming took off 6 bases at V and 4 bases at J, with 13 bases between the two ends. The CDR3 spans 14 residues. CDR3 in amino acids: CASSLDRVGNTIYF. The CDR3 nucleotides read TGTGCCAGCTCGCTGGACAGAGTCGGAAACACCATATATTTT. Using reference TRBV18 and TRBJ1-3 for the parts outside the CDR3, the full variable domain is NAGVMQNPRHLVRRRGQEARLRCSPMKGHSHVYWYRQLPEEGLKFMVYLQKENIIDESGMPKERFSAEFPKEGPSILRIQQVVRGDSAAYFCASSLDRVGNTIYFGEGSWLTVV.

This clonotype came up many times. The V call is TRBV12-3 or TRBV12-4, the J call TRBJ2-5; D remains unclear. Between the trimmed V and J ends, which lost 7 bases and 4 bases, there was a span of 16 bases. The CDR3 is made up of 14 amino acids. In DNA form, the CDR3 reads TGTGCCAGCACCCCGGCGGCGAGAGCAGAGACCCAGTACTTC. Its protein product is CASTPAARAETQYF.

This clonotype was detected ten times or more. This chain links TRBV29-1 with TRBJ2-7; D is ambiguous. This CDR3 comprises 14 residues. Trimming took 0 bases from V and 0 from J, leaving 9 bases between them. The germline gives CDR1 SQVTM, CDR2 ANQGSEA. The CDR3 is CSVEDPRSSYEQYF. The CDR3 coding sequence is TGCAGCGTTGAAGACCCCCGGAGCTCCTACGAGCAGTACTTC.

This clonotype has only a few counts. This sequence joins TRBV2 and TRBJ1-2; TRBD1 aligns across 10 bases. V shed 5 bases, J shed 7 bases, and the junction held 13 bases outside the gene matches. CDR1 and CDR2 from the germline V gene are SNHLY and FYNNEI. This CDR3 is built from 16 residues. CDR3 residues: CASSIEARQGASGYTF. The DNA for the CDR3 is TGTGCCAGCAGTATCGAGGCGAGACAGGGGGCAAGTGGCTACACCTTC. The full variable domain, rest sourced from reference TRBV2 and TRBJ1-2, is EPEVTQTPSHQVTQMGQEVILRCVPISNHLYFYWYRQILGQKVEFLVSFYNNEISEKSEIFDDQFSVERPDGSNFTLKIRSTKLEDSAMYFCASSIEARQGASGYTFGSGTRLTVV.